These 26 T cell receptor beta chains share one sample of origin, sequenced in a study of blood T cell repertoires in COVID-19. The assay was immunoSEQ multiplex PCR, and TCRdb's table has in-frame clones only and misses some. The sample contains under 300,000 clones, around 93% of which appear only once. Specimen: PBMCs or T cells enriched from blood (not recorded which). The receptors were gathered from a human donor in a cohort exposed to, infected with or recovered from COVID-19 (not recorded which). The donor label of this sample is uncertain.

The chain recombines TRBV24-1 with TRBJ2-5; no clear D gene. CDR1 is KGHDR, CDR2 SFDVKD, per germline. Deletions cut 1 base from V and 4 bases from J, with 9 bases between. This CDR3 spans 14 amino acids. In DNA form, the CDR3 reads TGTGCCACCAGTGATTTCCGTAATCCAGAGACCCAGTACTTC. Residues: CATSDFRNPETQYF.

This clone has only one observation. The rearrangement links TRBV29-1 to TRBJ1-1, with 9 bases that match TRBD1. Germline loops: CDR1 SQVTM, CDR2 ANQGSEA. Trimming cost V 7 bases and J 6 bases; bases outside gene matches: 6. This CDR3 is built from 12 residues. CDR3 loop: CSAVTGGAEAFF. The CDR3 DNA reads TGCAGCGCCGTGACAGGGGGTGCTGAAGCTTTCTTT.

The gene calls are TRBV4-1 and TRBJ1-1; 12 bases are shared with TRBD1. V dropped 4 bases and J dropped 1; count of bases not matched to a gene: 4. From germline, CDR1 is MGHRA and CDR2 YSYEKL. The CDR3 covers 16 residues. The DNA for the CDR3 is TGCGCCAGCAGCCGGGGACAGGGGGCCCCGAACACTGAAGCTTTCTTT. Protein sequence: CASSRGQGAPNTEAFF.

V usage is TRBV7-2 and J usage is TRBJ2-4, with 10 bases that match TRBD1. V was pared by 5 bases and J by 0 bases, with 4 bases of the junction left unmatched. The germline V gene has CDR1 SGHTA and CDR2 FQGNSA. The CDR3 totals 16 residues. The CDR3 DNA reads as TGTGCCAGCAGCCCCCGACAGGGGGCAGCCAAAAACATTCAGTACTTC. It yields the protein CASSPRQGAAKNIQYF.

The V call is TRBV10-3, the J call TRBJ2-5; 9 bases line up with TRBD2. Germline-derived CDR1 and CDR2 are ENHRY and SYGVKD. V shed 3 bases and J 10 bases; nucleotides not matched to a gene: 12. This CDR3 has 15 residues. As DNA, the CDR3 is TGTGCCATCAGTGATCAGACCGGGACTAGCAGGATCCAGTACTTC. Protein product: CAISDQTGTSRIQYF.

DNA of the CDR3: TGTGCCAGCAGTGACTCGCTCCGGGGGGGCTACACCTTC. It is translated as CASSDSLRGGYTF. The rearrangement uses TRBV6-4 and TRBJ1-2; tentatively, D is TRBD1 (5 bases). The germline gives CDR1 MRHNA, CDR2 SNTAGT. Trimming stripped 0 bases from V and 8 bases from J, with 10 bases between. The CDR3 has 13 amino acids.

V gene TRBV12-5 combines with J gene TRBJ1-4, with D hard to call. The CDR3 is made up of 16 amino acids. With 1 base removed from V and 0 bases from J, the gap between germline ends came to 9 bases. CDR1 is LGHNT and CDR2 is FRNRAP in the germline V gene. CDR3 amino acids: CASGLGGGATNEKLFF. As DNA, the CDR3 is TGTGCTAGTGGTTTGGGCGGCGGTGCAACTAATGAAAAACTGTTTTTT.

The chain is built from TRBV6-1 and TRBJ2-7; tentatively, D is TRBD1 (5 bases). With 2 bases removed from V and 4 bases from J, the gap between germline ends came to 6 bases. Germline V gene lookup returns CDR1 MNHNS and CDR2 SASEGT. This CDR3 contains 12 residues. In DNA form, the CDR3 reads TGTGCCAGCAGTGAACAGGGTTACGAGCAGTACTTC. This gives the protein CASSEQGYEQYF.

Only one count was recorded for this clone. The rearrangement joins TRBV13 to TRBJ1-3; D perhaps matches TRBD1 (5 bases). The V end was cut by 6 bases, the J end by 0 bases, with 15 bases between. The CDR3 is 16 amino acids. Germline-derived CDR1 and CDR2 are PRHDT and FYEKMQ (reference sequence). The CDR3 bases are TGTGCCAGCAGACTCTGGACAACTGACTCTGGAAACACCATATATTTT. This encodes CASRLWTTDSGNTIYF.

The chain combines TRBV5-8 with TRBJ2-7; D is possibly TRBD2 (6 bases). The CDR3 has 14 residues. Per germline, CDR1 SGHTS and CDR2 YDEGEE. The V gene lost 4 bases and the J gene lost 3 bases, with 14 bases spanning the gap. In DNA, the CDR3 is TGTGCCAGCAGCCCCGCTGGGGGGTACTACGAGCAGTACTTC. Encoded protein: CASSPAGGYYEQYF. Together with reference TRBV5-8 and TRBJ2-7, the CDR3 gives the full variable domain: EAGVTQSPTHLIKTRGQQATLRCSPISGHTSVYWYQQALGLGLQFLLWYDEGEERNRGNFPPRFSGRQFPNYSSELNVNALELEDSALYLCASSPAGGYYEQYFGPGTRLTVT.

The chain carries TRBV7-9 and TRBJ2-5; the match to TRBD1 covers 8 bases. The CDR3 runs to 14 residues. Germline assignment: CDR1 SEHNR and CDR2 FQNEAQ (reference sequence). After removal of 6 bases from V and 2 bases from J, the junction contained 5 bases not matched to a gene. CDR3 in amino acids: CASSSTGVQETQYF. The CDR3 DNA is TGTGCCAGCAGTTCGACAGGGGTACAAGAGACCCAGTACTTC.

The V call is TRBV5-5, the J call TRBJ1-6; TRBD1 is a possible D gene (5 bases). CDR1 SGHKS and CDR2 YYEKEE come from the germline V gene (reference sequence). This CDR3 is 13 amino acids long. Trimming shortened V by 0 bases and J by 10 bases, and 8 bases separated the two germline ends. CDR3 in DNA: TGTGCCAGCAGCTTGGCCGGGGGGTCACCCCTCCACTTT. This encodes CASSLAGGSPLHF.

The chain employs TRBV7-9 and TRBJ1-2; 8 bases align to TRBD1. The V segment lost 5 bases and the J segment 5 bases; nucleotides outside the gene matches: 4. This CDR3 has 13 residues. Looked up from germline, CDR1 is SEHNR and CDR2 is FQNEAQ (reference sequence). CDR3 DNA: TGTGCCAGCAGCATACAGGGGGGATATGGCTACACCTTC. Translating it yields CASSIQGGYGYTF.

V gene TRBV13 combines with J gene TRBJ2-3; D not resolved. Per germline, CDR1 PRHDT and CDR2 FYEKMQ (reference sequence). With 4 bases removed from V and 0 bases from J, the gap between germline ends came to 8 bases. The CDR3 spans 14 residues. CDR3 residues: CASSSPTSTDTQYF. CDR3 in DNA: TGTGCCAGCAGCTCTCCTACTAGCACAGATACGCAGTATTTT. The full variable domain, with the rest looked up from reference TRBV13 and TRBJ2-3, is AAGVIQSPRHLIKEKRETATLKCYPIPRHDTVYWYQQGPGQDPQFLISFYEKMQSDKGSIPDRFSAQQFSDYHSELNMSSLELGDSALYFCASSSPTSTDTQYFGPGTRLTVL.

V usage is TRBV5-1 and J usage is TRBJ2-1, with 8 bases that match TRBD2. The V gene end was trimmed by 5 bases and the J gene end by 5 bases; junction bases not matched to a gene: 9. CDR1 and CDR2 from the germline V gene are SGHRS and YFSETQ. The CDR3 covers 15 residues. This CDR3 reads CASSRGVAGNNEQFF. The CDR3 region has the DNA TGCGCCAGCAGTCGTGGGGTAGCGGGGAACAATGAGCAGTTCTTC.

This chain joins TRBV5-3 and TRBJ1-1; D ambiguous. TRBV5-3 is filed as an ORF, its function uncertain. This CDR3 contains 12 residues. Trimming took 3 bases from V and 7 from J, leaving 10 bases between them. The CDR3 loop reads CARSSAAGEAFF. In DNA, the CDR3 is TGTGCCAGAAGCTCCGCCGCGGGTGAAGCTTTCTTT.

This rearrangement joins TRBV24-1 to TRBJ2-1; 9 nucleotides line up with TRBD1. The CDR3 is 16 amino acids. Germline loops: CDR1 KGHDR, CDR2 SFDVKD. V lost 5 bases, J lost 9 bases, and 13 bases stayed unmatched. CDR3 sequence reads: CATSGPGTGQLVEQFF. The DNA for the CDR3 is TGTGCCACCAGTGGGCCCGGGACAGGGCAACTCGTTGAGCAGTTCTTC.

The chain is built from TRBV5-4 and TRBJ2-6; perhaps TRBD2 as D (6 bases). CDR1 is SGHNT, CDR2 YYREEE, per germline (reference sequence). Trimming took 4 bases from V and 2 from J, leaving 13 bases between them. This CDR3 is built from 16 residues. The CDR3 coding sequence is TGTGCCAGCAGCCCGAGGGAGCGGGCTGGGGCCAACGTCCTGACTTTC. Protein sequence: CASSPRERAGANVLTF.

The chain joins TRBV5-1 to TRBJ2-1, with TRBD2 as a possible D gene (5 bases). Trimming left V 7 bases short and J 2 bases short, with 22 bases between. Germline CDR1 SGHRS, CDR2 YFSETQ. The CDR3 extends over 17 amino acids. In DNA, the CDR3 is TGCGCCAGCTCTCAGGAAACTTGGTCTAGCCCCTACAATGAGCAGTTCTTC. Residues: CASSQETWSSPYNEQFF.

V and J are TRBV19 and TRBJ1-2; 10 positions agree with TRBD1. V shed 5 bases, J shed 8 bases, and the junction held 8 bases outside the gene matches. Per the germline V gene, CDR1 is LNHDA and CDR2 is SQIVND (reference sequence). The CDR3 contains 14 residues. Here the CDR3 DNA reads TGTGCCAGTAGTCTTCCCGGGACAGGGGTCGGCTACACCTTC. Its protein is CASSLPGTGVGYTF.

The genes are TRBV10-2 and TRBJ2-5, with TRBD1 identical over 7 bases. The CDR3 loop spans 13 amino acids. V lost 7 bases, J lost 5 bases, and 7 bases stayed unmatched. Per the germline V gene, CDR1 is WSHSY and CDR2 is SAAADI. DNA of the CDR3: TGCGCCAGCAACCGACAGGGAAGCGAGACCCAGTACTTC. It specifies CASNRQGSETQYF.

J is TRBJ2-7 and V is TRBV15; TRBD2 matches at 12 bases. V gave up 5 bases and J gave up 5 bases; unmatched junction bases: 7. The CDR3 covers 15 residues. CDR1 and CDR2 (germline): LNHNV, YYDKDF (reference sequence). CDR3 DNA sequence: TGTGCCACCAGCTATGGGACTAGCGGGTCCCACGAGCAGTACTTC. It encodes CATSYGTSGSHEQYF.

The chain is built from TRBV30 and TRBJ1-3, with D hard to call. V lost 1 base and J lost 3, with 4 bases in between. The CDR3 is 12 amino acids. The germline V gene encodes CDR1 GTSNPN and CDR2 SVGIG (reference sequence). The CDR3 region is CAWSADGNTIYF. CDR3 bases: TGTGCCTGGAGTGCAGATGGAAACACCATATATTTT.

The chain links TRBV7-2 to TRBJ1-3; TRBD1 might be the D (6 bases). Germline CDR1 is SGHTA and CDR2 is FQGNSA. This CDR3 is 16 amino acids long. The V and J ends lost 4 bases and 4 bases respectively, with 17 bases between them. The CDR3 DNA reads TGTGCCAGCAGCTCGCACTCTACAGGGAACGGAAACACCATATATTTT. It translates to CASSSHSTGNGNTIYF.

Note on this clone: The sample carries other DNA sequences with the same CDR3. The CDR3, as DNA: TGTGCCAGCTCACCGGGACAAAACTATGGCTACACCTTC. Its translation is CASSPGQNYGYTF. The V gene is TRBV18, the J gene TRBJ1-2, with a possible D match to TRBD1 (6 bases). CDR1 KGHSH and CDR2 LQKENI come from the germline V gene. CDR3 length: 13 amino acids. The ends were cut back, 3 bases at V and 2 bases at J, with 7 bases in the middle.

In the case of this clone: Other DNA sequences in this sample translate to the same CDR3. DNA for the CDR3: TGTGCCAGCAGCGTAGGTCGGGATTCACCCCTCCACTTT. Amino acid sequence: CASSVGRDSPLHF. The genes are TRBV9 and TRBJ1-6; D is unresolved. This CDR3 contains 13 residues. V shed 0 bases and J shed 8 bases, with 6 bases lying between them. Germline CDR1 reads SGDLS; CDR2 reads YYNGEE. The variable domain in full, completed from reference TRBV9 and TRBJ1-6, reads DSGVTQTPKHLITATGQRVTLRCSPRSGDLSVYWYQQSLDQGLQFLIQYYNGEERAKGNILERFSAQQFPDLHSELNLSSLELGDSALYFCASSVGRDSPLHFGNGTRLTVT.